The entry below describes one TCR beta chain. Its antigen remains unidentified. At the DNA level, this CDR3 is encoded by other sequences in the same sample as well. Germline V gene sequence: CDR1 SEHNR, CDR2 FQNEAQ (reference sequence). The V gene lost 2 bases and the J gene lost 4 bases, with 11 bases spanning the gap. The CDR3 covers 14 residues. This PCR relied on a set of 60 Vbeta primers and 13 Jbeta primers. TCRdb's table, derived via immunoSEQ multiplex PCR, lists solely in-frame clones and lacks some. In the table there are around 200,000 clones, 82% of which are singletons. The data derive from a study of cytomegalovirus exposure and HLA in healthy donors. Findings and limits, study-wide: Data from an earlier analysis indicated that most TCR beta V segments were productive either about 87% or about 30% of the time.

All donors participated as healthy donors of bone marrow. The rearrangement joins TRBV7-9 to TRBJ1-2; D remains ambiguous. The TCR originated in a man aged 35 to 55 in good health and CMV-seropositive. The sequencing input was PBMCs. The CDR3 is CASSLSGEGYGYTF. CDR3 coding DNA: TGTGCCAGCAGCTTAAGCGGGGAAGGCTATGGCTACACCTTC.